A single sample is the source of the 6 T cell receptor beta chains below, sequenced in a study of blood T cells in healthy people across ages. Primers used in a second PCR of roughly 6 to 11 cycles were a sample-barcoded 5' primer and a J-beta primer mix. MiXCR, run by TCRdb on the 5' RACE reads, gives a single entry per CDR3 protein. The table has 550,000 to 650,000 distinct CDR3 sequences, about 29% seen once. In addition, the sample was reused for a study of T cells of mothers and their children.

Sequenced input: blood. The receptors were sampled from a boy aged 2-15 years in good health.

There are a few counts of this clonotype. V and J are TRBV7-9 and TRBJ1-6, with D possibly being TRBD1 (6 bases). Trimming removed 6 bases at V and 8 bases at J, with 14 bases between. The CDR3 sequence is 14 residues long. Germline values: CDR1 SEHNR, CDR2 FQNEAQ (reference sequence). The CDR3 region has the DNA TGTGCCAGCAGGCCCACAGGGTCTTATTCACCCCTCCACTTT. The encoded protein is CASRPTGSYSPLHF. Using reference TRBV7-9 and TRBJ1-6 for the parts outside the CDR3, the full variable domain is DTGVSQNPRHKITKRGQNVTFRCDPISEHNRLYWYRQTLGQGPEFLTYFQNEAQLEKSRLLSDRFSAERPKGSFSTLEIQRTEQGDSAMYLCASRPTGSYSPLHFGNGTRLTVT.

The chain links TRBV7-9 to TRBJ2-5; tentatively, D is TRBD2 (5 bases). Gene TRBJ2-1 matches the end of the DNA better, so the J call may be wrong. CDR1 is SEHNR and CDR2 is FQNEAQ in the germline V gene (reference sequence). This CDR3 has 15 residues. The CDR3, as DNA: TGTGCCAGCAGCTTAGTGGCTAGCTCGGGCAATGAGCAGTTCTTC. Translation gives CASSLVASSGNEQFF.

Only a few counts were recorded for this clonotype. The chain carries TRBV20-1 and TRBJ2-5; no clear D. Trimming took 6 bases from V and 4 from J, leaving 18 bases between them. The CDR3 totals 14 residues. The germline V gene has CDR1 DFQATT and CDR2 SNEGSKA (reference sequence). The CDR3 is CSAAEAGSGETQYF. The CDR3 DNA is TGCAGTGCAGCCGAAGCAGGTTCAGGAGAGACCCAGTACTTC.

This clonotype was observed a few times. This chain connects TRBV9 to TRBJ2-1, with D hard to call. The J call may be wrong; the DNA end is better matched by TRBJ2-7. The CDR3 is 14 residues long. Germline assignment: CDR1 SGDLS and CDR2 YYNGEE. As DNA, the CDR3 is TGTGCCAGCAGCGTAGGAGGTACGGCCTACGAGCAGTACTTC. Amino acids: CASSVGGTAYEQYF.

This clonotype was counted between two and nine times. The V call is TRBV7-6, the J call TRBJ2-3; D not certain. CDR1 SGHVS and CDR2 FNYEAQ come from the germline V gene. The CDR3 contains 18 residues. Trimming took off 5 bases at V and 0 bases at J, with 21 bases between the two ends. Here the CDR3 reads CASSRGERVDRSTDTQYF. CDR3 DNA sequence: TGTGCCAGCAGCCGAGGAGAAAGGGTAGATCGTAGCACAGATACGCAGTATTTT.

This clonotype was detected a few times. The V call is TRBV9, the J call TRBJ1-1; 7 positions match TRBD1. CDR3 length: 15 residues. Germline V gene data show CDR1 as SGDLS and CDR2 as YYNGEE. Unmatched junction bases numbered 10, after V lost 4 bases and J lost 4 bases. The CDR3, as DNA: TGTGCCAGCAGCTCTAGGACAGGCTCCTCCACTGAAGCTTTCTTT. Translated, it gives CASSSRTGSSTEAFF. Full variable domain (remainder filled in from reference TRBV9 and TRBJ1-1): DSGVTQTPKHLITATGQRVTLRCSPRSGDLSVYWYQQSLDQGLQFLIQYYNGEERAKGNILERFSAQQFPDLHSELNLSSLELGDSALYFCASSSRTGSSTEAFFGQGTRLTVV.